A selection of T cell receptor beta chains follows, all from one sample in a study of T cell changes during pregnancy in multiple sclerosis. Libraries were prepared by immunoSEQ multiplex PCR; TCRdb keeps only in-frame clonotypes and omits some of them. The sample shows about 89,000 clones, under 95% of them seen only once. The source was peripheral blood, collected after pregnancy. All receptors derive from a female donor in good health, enrolled as a control in a pregnancy study. The conserved cysteine and the conserved F or W are not part of the CDR3 here. The D gene is left open where the match is weak.

v_call	j_call	d_call	cdr3_aa
TRBV19	TRBJ2-1	NA	ASSQGYNEQF
TRBV2	TRBJ2-1	NA	ASTERRYNEQF
TRBV2	TRBJ1-5	NA	ASNEQVASNQPQH
TRBV11-2	TRBJ1-1	NA	ASSPQTGIKAF
TRBV14	TRBJ2-5	NA	ASSQGPRRETQY
TRBV27	TRBJ2-3	TRBD2	ATSGSADTQY
TRBV6-1	TRBJ1-5	NA	ASRGTSRPNQPQH
TRBV4-2	TRBJ1-2	NA	ASSQVGQGTDYGHT
TRBV5-1	TRBJ2-1	NA	ASRGGDDNEQF
TRBV5-1	TRBJ2-7	NA	ASSSGMIAVEQY
TRBV5-1	TRBJ2-5	NA	ASSLRSPAVQETQY
TRBV6-4	TRBJ1-1	NA	ASSVGGGRPLRNDTEAF
TRBV27	TRBJ1-2	NA	ASSLRQSLYGYT
TRBV5-1	TRBJ2-7	TRBD2	ASRGGLHLYEQY
TRBV19	TRBJ2-5	NA	ASSIGSTGETQY
TRBV19	TRBJ2-1	TRBD2	ASSVQRERNEQF
TRBV2	TRBJ1-5	TRBD1	ASSNSGQGHQPQH
TRBV18	TRBJ1-2	NA	ASSFRGANYGYT
TRBV5-8	TRBJ2-5	NA	ASSLGGGAPETQY
TRBV7-6	TRBJ1-1	NA	ASSLRPSGGLNTEAF
TRBV6-4	TRBJ1-2	NA	ASSDTGVGYGYT
TRBV27	TRBJ2-5	NA	ASSPYNQETQY
TRBV19	TRBJ1-5	NA	APSARGGGQPQH
TRBV28	TRBJ1-5	TRBD1	ASSFGDRVNQPQH
TRBV5-4	TRBJ2-3	NA	ASSYGFSTDTQY
TRBV29-1	TRBJ1-1	NA	SVVGSGVMTEAF
TRBV30	TRBJ1-2	TRBD1	AWSPRDRGGYGYT
TRBV6-5	TRBJ1-3	TRBD1	ASSYETGPGNTIY
TRBV28	TRBJ1-1	TRBD1	ASRAGQGTEAF
TRBV19	TRBJ2-7	NA	ASSLAAPYEQY
TRBV13	TRBJ2-7	TRBD2	ASSRRGAGEDEQY
TRBV28	TRBJ2-5	NA	ASSLFQGRAETQY
TRBV28	NA	NA	ASSLLLDEQY
TRBV13	TRBJ2-1	TRBD2	ASQAGGPVNEQF
TRBV6-5	TRBJ2-2	TRBD2	ASKTSGANTGELF
TRBV10-1	TRBJ1-1	NA	ASSGSGRAESKGNTEAF
TRBV7-2	TRBJ2-5	TRBD2	ASSHAVGGGPETQY
TRBV6-4	TRBJ2-1	TRBD2	ASSDETAGINEQF
TRBV4-1	TRBJ2-2	NA	ASSPYFGELF
TRBV27	TRBJ2-3	NA	ASSLRGGTQY
TRBV7-8	TRBJ1-4	TRBD1	ASRSKDRRSEKLF
TRBV5-1	TRBJ2-7	TRBD1	ASSFPGQGAEQY
TRBV9	TRBJ2-5	NA	ASRGLGQETQY
TRBV7-2	TRBJ2-1	TRBD2	ASSLGLAGGGVDEQF
TRBV18	TRBJ2-7	TRBD1	ASSLTGTGSYEQY